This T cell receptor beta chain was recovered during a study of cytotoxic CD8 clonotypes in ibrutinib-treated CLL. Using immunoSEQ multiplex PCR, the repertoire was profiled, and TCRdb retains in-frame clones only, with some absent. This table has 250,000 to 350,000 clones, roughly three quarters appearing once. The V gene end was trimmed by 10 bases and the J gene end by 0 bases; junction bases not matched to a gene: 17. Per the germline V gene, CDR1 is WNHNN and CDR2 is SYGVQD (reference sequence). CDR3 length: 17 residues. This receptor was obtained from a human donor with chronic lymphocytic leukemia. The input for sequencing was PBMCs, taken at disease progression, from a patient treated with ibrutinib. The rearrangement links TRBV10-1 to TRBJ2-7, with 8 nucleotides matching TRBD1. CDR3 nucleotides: TGCGCCAACCCCTGGCGGGACAGGCTCCCCCCCTCCTACGAGCAGTACTTC. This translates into CANPWRDRLPPSYEQYF.